A selection of T cell receptor beta chains follows, all from one sample in a study of response to subunit inactivated influenza vaccine. TCRdb itself ran the RT-PCR reads through MiXCR, one entry per CDR3 protein. Here the sample spans 700,000 to 800,000 distinct CDR3 sequences, approximately 18% being singletons. The sample in question was PBMCs from blood, obtained approximately 5 days after vaccination. These TCRs come from a man aged 45-65 years who received an inactivated influenza vaccine. CDR3s include the opening cysteine and the closing phenylalanine or tryptophan. Fields, in order: V gene, clone size, D gene, J gene, CDR3 DNA, CDR3 protein. D genes are given only for firm matches. Not all rows give a size; the values are once, few, many and, for expanded clones, a class.

>TRBV5-4|.|.|TRBJ2-3
TGTGCCAGCAGCTTGGTATCAGGGAGGTTCGCAGATACGCAGTATTTT
CASSLVSGRFADTQYF
>TRBV24-1|many|.|TRBJ2-5
TGTGCCACCAGTGCCGCGACAGGAGATCAAGAGACCCAGTACTTC
CATSAATGDQETQYF
>TRBV6-5|few|TRBD1|TRBJ2-1
TGTGCCAGCAGTTTACTTTTTACCGGGACAGGGAGGAATGAGCAGTTCTTC
CASSLLFTGTGRNEQFF
>TRBV5-1|.|TRBD2|TRBJ2-2
TGCGCCAGCAGCCTACTAGCGGGCTCGAACACCGGGGAGCTGTTTTTT
CASSLLAGSNTGELFF
>TRBV10-3|.|TRBD2|TRBJ2-1
TGTGCCATCAGTGAGGGGTTAGCGGGAGGGCCGCAGTTCTTC
CAISEGLAGGPQFF
>TRBV12-3/TRBV12-4|few|TRBD2|TRBJ2-1
TGTGCCAGCAGTTTAGCGGGAGGGAGGCACAATGAGCAGTTCTTC
CASSLAGGRHNEQFF
>TRBV4-3|many|.|TRBJ2-3
TGCGCCAGCAGCCAAGATTGGACTAAGGGAGATACGCAGTATTTT
CASSQDWTKGDTQYF
>TRBV20-1|few|TRBD1|TRBJ2-7
TGCAGTGCCAGACAGGGCCCCCTCGAGCAGTACTTC
CSARQGPLEQYF
>TRBV7-3|few|TRBD1|TRBJ2-2
TGTGCCAGCAGACAGGGGGTCGACACCGGGGAGCTGTTTTTT
CASRQGVDTGELFF
>TRBV9|.|.|TRBJ2-7
TGTGCCAGCAGCGTCGGGACGGATACCTACGAGCAGTACTTC
CASSVGTDTYEQYF
>TRBV20-1|.|.|TRBJ2-3
TGCAGTGCTAGGGCTCTCGGGTTTTGCACAGATACGCAGTATTTT
CSARALGFCTDTQYF
>TRBV10-3|.|TRBD1|TRBJ1-1
TGTGCCATCACGACAGGGGAGAACACTGAAGCTTTCTTT
CAITTGENTEAFF
>TRBV6-5|many|.|TRBJ2-2
TGTGCCAGCAGTTACGGCAGAAACACCGGGGAGCTGTTTTTT
CASSYGRNTGELFF
>TRBV20-1|few|TRBD1|TRBJ2-4
TGCAGTGCTAGAGTCCGGGACAGGGTCAAAAACATTCAGTACTTC
CSARVRDRVKNIQYF
>TRBV7-2|few|.|TRBJ2-7
TGTGCCAGCAGCTTAGAACCGCTAACGGACGAGCAGTACTTC
CASSLEPLTDEQYF
>TRBV7-3|.|TRBD1|TRBJ2-4
TGTGCCAGCAGCTTATCGGCAGGGGGAAACATTCAGTACTTC
CASSLSAGGNIQYF
>TRBV5-1|many|.|TRBJ2-1
TGCGCCAGCAGCTTGGAAGGGCATGGAATCGAGCAGTTCTTC
CASSLEGHGIEQFF
>TRBV7-9|few|.|TRBJ2-3
TGTGCCAGCAGCTTAGGAGGGTCGAATACGCAGTATTTT
CASSLGGSNTQYF
>TRBV7-2|.|TRBD1|TRBJ2-7
TGTGCCAGCAGCTTAAGACCGGACAGGTCCTACGAGCAGTACTTC
CASSLRPDRSYEQYF
>TRBV4-3|many|TRBD1|TRBJ2-1
TGCGCCAGCAGCCAATCACTGGGACAGGGTCCCTACAATGAGCAGTTCTTC
CASSQSLGQGPYNEQFF
>TRBV20-1|.|.|TRBJ2-3
TGCAGTGCCCCGGACCTGAGGGGAGGCACAGATACGCAGTATTTT
CSAPDLRGGTDTQYF
>TRBV6-2/TRBV6-3|.|.|TRBJ2-6
TGTGCCAGCAGTTACCAGTTGGGCCACGTCCTGACTTTC
CASSYQLGHVLTF
>TRBV7-2|.|.|TRBJ1-5
TGTGCCAGCAGCTTCGGGCAATGGGAGGGTCAGCCCCAGCATTTT
CASSFGQWEGQPQHF
>TRBV9|few|TRBD2|TRBJ2-1
TGTGCCAGCAGCGTAGAGGTAAGACTAGCGGCTGAGCAGTTCTTC
CASSVEVRLAAEQFF
>TRBV12-3/TRBV12-4|.|.|TRBJ2-6
TGTGCCAGCAGACAGAATTCTGGGGCCAACGTCCTGACTTTC
CASRQNSGANVLTF
>TRBV2|.|.|TRBJ1-1
TGTGCCAGCAGTCCGCAGGGGTTGGACGGCGAAGCTTTCTTT
CASSPQGLDGEAFF
>TRBV6-6|many|.|TRBJ2-7
TGTGCCAGCAGTTACCACGGCTACGAGCAGTACTTC
CASSYHGYEQYF
>TRBV10-3|.|.|TRBJ1-2
TGTGCCATCAGTGGGACAGTTAACTATGGCTACACCTTC
CAISGTVNYGYTF
>TRBV18|.|TRBD1|TRBJ1-1
TGTGCCAGCTCATCGGACAGGGTGGTCGCTGAAGCTTTCTTT
CASSSDRVVAEAFF
>TRBV28|.|.|TRBJ2-1
TGTGCCAGCAGTACCATTGCAGGGCTAGCCAATGAGCAGTTCTTC
CASSTIAGLANEQFF